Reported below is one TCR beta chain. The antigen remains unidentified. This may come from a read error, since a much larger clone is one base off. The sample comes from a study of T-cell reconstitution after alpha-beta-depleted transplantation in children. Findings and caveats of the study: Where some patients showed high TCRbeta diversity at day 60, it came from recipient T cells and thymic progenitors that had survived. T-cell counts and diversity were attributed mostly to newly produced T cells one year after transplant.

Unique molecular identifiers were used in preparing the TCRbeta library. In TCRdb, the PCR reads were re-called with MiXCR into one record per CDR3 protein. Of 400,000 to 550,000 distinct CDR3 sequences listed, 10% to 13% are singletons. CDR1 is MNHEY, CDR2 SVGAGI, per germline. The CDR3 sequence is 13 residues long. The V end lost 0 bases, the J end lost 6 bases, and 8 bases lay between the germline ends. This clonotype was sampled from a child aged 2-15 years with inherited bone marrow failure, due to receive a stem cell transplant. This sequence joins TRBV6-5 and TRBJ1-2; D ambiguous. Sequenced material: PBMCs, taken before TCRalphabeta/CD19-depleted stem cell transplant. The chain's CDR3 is CASSYSQVHGYTF. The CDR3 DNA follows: TGTGCCAGCAGTTACTCCCAGGTTCATGGCTACACCTTC.